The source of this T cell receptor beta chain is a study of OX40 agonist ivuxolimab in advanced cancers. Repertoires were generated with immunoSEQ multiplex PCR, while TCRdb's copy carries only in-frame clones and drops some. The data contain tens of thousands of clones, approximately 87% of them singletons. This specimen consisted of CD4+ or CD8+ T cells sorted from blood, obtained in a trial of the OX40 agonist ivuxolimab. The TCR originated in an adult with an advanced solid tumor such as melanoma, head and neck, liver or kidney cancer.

Here the CDR3 reads CASSYSAGGRHEQYF. The CDR3, as DNA: TGTGCCAGCAGTTACTCGGCGGGAGGACGACACGAGCAGTACTTC. The rearrangement joins TRBV6-5 to TRBJ2-7, with 8 bases aligning to TRBD2. V was pared by 0 bases and J by 5 bases, with 6 bases of the junction left unmatched. The CDR3 runs 15 residues. Per the germline V gene, CDR1 is MNHEY and CDR2 is SVGAGI.